This paragraph covers one T cell receptor beta chain sequence. Its antigen remains unknown. The sample is drawn from a study of T cell responses to AZD1222 COVID-19 vaccine. General study results and limits: Baseline seropositivity characterized only six AZD1222 recipients. Across the whole spike, CD4 TCRs peaked at regions 160-218 and 743-854. With two AZD1222 doses given, Spike-specific TCR breadth and depth both rose. Targets within unmutated variant regions were reportedly found for nearly half of spike-specific TCRs.

Trimming took 5 bases from V and 8 from J, leaving 15 bases between them. Germline assignment: CDR1 SEHNR and CDR2 FQNEAQ (reference sequence). The CDR3 totals 13 residues. The method was immunoSEQ multiplex PCR; TCRdb's version includes in-frame clones alone and lacks a portion of them. The sample carries some 120,000 clones, around 88% recorded once. This receptor was obtained from an adult in good health. The sequencing here drew on peripheral blood, taken on day 0 of MenACWY control vaccination. The chain joins TRBV7-9 to TRBJ1-2; D gene uncertain. DNA of the CDR3: TGTGCCAGCAGCCCCAACGCAGGAGGCGGCTACACCTTC. Encoded protein: CASSPNAGGGYTF. Filled out from reference TRBV7-9 and TRBJ1-2, the complete variable domain reads DTGVSQNPRHKITKRGQNVTFRCDPISEHNRLYWYRQTLGQGPEFLTYFQNEAQLEKSRLLSDRFSAERPKGSFSTLEIQRTEQGDSAMYLCASSPNAGGGYTFGSGTRLTVV.